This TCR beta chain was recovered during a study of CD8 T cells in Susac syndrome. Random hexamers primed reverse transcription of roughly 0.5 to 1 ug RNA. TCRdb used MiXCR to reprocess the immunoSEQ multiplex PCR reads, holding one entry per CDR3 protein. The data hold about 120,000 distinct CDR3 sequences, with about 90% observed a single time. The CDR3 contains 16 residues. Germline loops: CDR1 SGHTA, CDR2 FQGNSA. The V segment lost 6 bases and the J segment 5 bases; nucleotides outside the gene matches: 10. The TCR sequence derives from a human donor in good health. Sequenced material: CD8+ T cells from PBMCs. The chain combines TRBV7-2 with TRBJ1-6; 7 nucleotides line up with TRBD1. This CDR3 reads CASRGQVTGDNSPLHF. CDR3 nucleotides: TGTGCCAGCAGAGGACAAGTAACAGGGGATAATTCACCCCTCCACTTT.